This section outlines one T cell receptor (beta chain) sequence together with its context. Its antigen is still unknown. Within one base of it there is no much larger clone, and no base qualities were kept. The library was made by the immunoSEQ multiplex PCR assay. TCRdb obtained this table from immuneACCESS and retained in-frame rearrangements with V and J assigned. These tables miss some clones; where compared with another copy, unresolved V genes account for less than half of the shortfall, and the remainder is unexplained. This sample lists about 75,000 clones; roughly 82% were detected once. Around 15% of the sample belongs to the ten largest clones. This sample was included in a study of control samples from healthy donors and cancer patients (dated by TCRdb to 2020 to 2022). From the cysteine through the phenylalanine, the CDR3 covers 17 amino acids. Only CDR3 DNA remains: 51 bases, in frame from the first base. The CDR1 and CDR2 encoded by the germline V gene are LGHNA and YNFKEQ. The V end gives up 8 bases and the J end 3 bases, leaving 14 bases in the junction not matched to a gene.

Sequencing input: blood. The chain links TRBV4-2 with TRBJ2-1, and 9 junctional nucleotides match TRBD1. The sequence was obtained from a man aged 45-60 years in good health. The sequenced DNA is TGTGCCAGCCGCAGCCTGACAGGGGGGGGCCTCTACAATGAGCAGTTCTTC. Its coded protein is CASRSLTGGGLYNEQFF.